This T cell receptor beta chain appears in the sequencing data of a study of T cells in localized non-small cell lung cancer. The CDR3 totals 11 residues. Germline loops: CDR1 DFQATT, CDR2 SNEGSKA (reference sequence). As concerns this clone: The junction departs from germline at one end; a sequencing error may be responsible.

The data were produced by immunoSEQ multiplex PCR, yet TCRdb's version contains in-frame clones alone and is incomplete. Of 26,000 or so clones detected, roughly nine tenths appear once; the ten largest clones hold over 13%. Sequenced material: peripheral blood, taken before any cancer treatment. This sequence originates from a female donor at least 60 years old with stage II squamous cell lung carcinoma. The chain joins TRBV20-1 to TRBJ2-5; D gene uncertain. CDR3 sequence: CSARESETQYF. CDR3 nucleotides: TGCAGTGCTCGAGAAAGTGAGACCCAGTACTTC.